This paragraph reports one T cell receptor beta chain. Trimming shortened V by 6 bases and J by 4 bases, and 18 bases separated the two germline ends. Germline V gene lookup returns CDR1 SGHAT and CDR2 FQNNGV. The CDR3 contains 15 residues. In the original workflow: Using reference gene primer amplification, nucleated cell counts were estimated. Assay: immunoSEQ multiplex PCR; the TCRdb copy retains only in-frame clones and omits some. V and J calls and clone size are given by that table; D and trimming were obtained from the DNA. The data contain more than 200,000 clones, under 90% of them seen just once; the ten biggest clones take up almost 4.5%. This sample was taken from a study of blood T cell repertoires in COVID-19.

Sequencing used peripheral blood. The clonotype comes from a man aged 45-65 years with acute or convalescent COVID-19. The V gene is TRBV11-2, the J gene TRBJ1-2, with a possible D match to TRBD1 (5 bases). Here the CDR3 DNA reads TGTGCCAGCAGTTACGGGGGGGGTCCGATCTATGGCTACACCTTC. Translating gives CASSYGGGPIYGYTF.